A selection of T cell receptor beta chains follows, all from one sample in a study of blood T cell repertoires in COVID-19. Libraries were prepared by immunoSEQ multiplex PCR; TCRdb keeps only in-frame clonotypes and omits some of them. The repertoire holds 350,000 to 400,000 clones, with 87% as singletons. The sequencing input was PBMCs or T cells enriched from blood (not recorded which). The receptors come from a young woman who had recovered from COVID-19. Each CDR3 is given with its conserved first and last residue. Fields, in order: clone size, D gene, J gene, V gene, CDR3 protein, CDR3 DNA. A D gene is named only where the DNA matches it firmly. The size entry is marked missing in some rows and otherwise reads once, few, many or a size class.

NA,NA,TRBJ1-2,TRBV6-6,CASRFWSGDYGYTF,TGTGCCAGCAGGTTTTGGTCGGGAGACTATGGCTACACCTTC
NA,TRBD2,TRBJ2-3,TRBV3-1/TRBV3-2,CASSQGASGVTDTQYF,TGTGCCAGCAGCCAAGGAGCTAGCGGGGTTACAGATACGCAGTATTTT
NA,TRBD1,TRBJ1-3,TRBV5-4,CASSSGQGNTIYF,TGTGCCAGCAGCTCGGGACAGGGAAACACCATATATTTT
NA,NA,TRBJ1-2,TRBV28,CASSPGGPYGYTF,TGTGCCAGCAGCCCCGGGGGACCCTATGGCTACACCTTC
once,TRBD2,TRBJ2-7,TRBV9,CASSVGGTGTSDYEQYF,TGTGCCAGCAGCGTGGGAGGTACGGGGACTAGCGACTACGAGCAGTACTTC
NA,NA,TRBJ1-6,TRBV6-5,CASSYGWSNSPLHF,TGTGCCAGCAGTTACGGGTGGAGCAATTCACCCCTCCACTTT
NA,TRBD2,TRBJ2-5,TRBV14,CASSNLAGEETQYF,TGTGCCAGCAGCAACTTAGCGGGGGAAGAGACCCAGTACTTC
NA,NA,TRBJ2-2,TRBV19,CASIRQGGTGELFF,TGTGCCAGTATTCGGCAGGGCGGCACCGGGGAGCTGTTTTTT
once,NA,TRBJ2-2,TRBV19,CASTRNPANTGELFF,TGTGCCAGTACGAGAAATCCCGCGAACACCGGGGAGCTGTTTTTT
few,NA,TRBJ1-6,TRBV2,CASKVNEGAYNSPLHF,TGTGCCAGCAAGGTCAACGAGGGCGCCTATAATTCACCCCTCCACTTT
NA,NA,TRBJ2-7,TRBV27,CASSTTSGALYEQYF,TGTGCCAGCAGTACGACTTCAGGGGCTCTTTACGAGCAGTACTTC
NA,TRBD2,TRBJ2-7,TRBV19,CASSISLAGPYEQYF,TGTGCCAGTAGTATCTCGCTAGCGGGACCCTACGAGCAGTACTTC
NA,TRBD2,TRBJ2-1,TRBV20-1,CSASDPGGSSYNEQFF,TGCAGTGCTAGTGATCCTGGCGGGAGCTCCTACAATGAGCAGTTCTTC
NA,NA,TRBJ2-6,TRBV24-1,CATGEAGANVLTF,TGTGCCACGGGAGAGGCTGGGGCCAACGTCCTGACTTTC
many,TRBD2,TRBJ2-2,TRBV4-2,CASSPGTSGPGELFF,TGTGCCAGCAGCCCCGGGACTAGCGGGCCCGGGGAGCTGTTTTTT
NA,TRBD2,TRBJ2-7,TRBV10-2,CASRSGGAYEQYF,TGCGCCAGCAGATCGGGAGGGGCCTACGAGCAGTACTTC
NA,TRBD1,TRBJ1-2,TRBV7-8,CASSLVTGVGYTF,TGTGCCAGCAGCTTAGTGACAGGGGTGGGCTACACCTTC
NA,TRBD1,TRBJ1-2,TRBV28,CASSSGGTGGNLNYGYTF,TGTGCCAGCAGTAGCGGGGGGACAGGGGGCAATTTAAACTATGGCTACACCTTC
few,TRBD1,TRBJ1-1,TRBV19,CASSSTWTGRTEAFF,TGTGCCAGTAGTAGCACGTGGACAGGCAGGACTGAAGCTTTCTTT
NA,TRBD1,TRBJ1-1,TRBV2,CASRAGGDTEAFF,TGTGCCAGCAGGGCAGGGGGAGATACTGAAGCTTTCTTT
NA,TRBD1,TRBJ2-7,TRBV27,CASSFRDSSYEQYF,TGTGCCAGCAGTTTCCGGGACAGCTCCTACGAGCAGTACTTC
NA,TRBD1,TRBJ1-1,TRBV18,CASSLTDRADTEAFF,TGTGCCAGCTCACTTACGGACAGGGCGGACACTGAAGCTTTCTTT
NA,TRBD1,TRBJ2-3,TRBV11-3,CASSQDRGGDTQYF,TGTGCCAGCAGCCAGGACAGGGGGGGAGATACGCAGTATTTT
once,NA,TRBJ2-1,TRBV2,CASSEGDSIEQFF,TGTGCCAGCAGTGAAGGAGACAGTATTGAGCAGTTCTTC
NA,TRBD1,TRBJ1-1,TRBV6-1,CASSAGTGVMNTEAFF,TGTGCCAGCAGTGCCGGGACAGGAGTAATGAACACTGAAGCTTTCTTT
NA,TRBD2,TRBJ2-1,TRBV5-1,CASGGTSGSDEQFF,TGCGCCAGCGGCGGGACTAGCGGGAGCGATGAGCAGTTCTTC
NA,NA,TRBJ2-7,TRBV5-1,CASSLTGSYEQYF,TGCGCCAGCAGCTTGACAGGGAGCTACGAGCAGTACTTC
NA,NA,TRBJ2-3,TRBV5-1,CASSSLRAEGVTDTQYF,TGCGCCAGCAGCTCGTTACGAGCGGAGGGAGTGACAGATACGCAGTATTTT
NA,NA,TRBJ2-7,TRBV27,CASSLAFPYEQYF,TGTGCCAGCAGTCTAGCTTTCCCCTACGAGCAGTACTTC
NA,NA,TRBJ2-3,TRBV11-3,CASSFSLGATQYF,TGTGCCAGCAGCTTCAGCCTGGGGGCCACGCAGTATTTT